This TCR beta chain was captured in a study of blood T cell repertoires in COVID-19. Germline V lookup: CDR1 SNHLY, CDR2 FYNNEI. Trimming cost V 7 bases and J 2 bases, with 12 bases left between them. The CDR3 extends over 14 amino acids. Repertoires were generated with immunoSEQ multiplex PCR, while TCRdb's copy carries only in-frame clones and drops some. The data contain 180,000 or so clones, 80% to 90% of them singletons. This clonotype was obtained from a man aged 55 to 69 with acute or convalescent COVID-19. The source material was peripheral blood. The J gene is TRBJ1-5, the V gene TRBV2; D not certain. CDR3 sequence: CASKAGGGNQPQHF. The CDR3 DNA follows: TGTGCCAGCAAAGCGGGAGGTGGCAATCAGCCCCAGCATTTT.